This entry concerns a single TCR beta chain. The antigen is not known. This sample is part of a study of beta chain features in type 1 diabetes. V lost 6 bases and J lost 16, with 19 bases in between. Per germline, CDR1 LNHDA and CDR2 SQIVND (reference sequence). The CDR3 is made up of 12 amino acids. Expressed TCRB transcripts were sequenced after all isolated RNA was converted to cDNA. Here immunoSEQ multiplex PCR was the method, and the copy in TCRdb shows in-frame clones only, minus some. In the table there are about 24,000 clones, approximately 70% of which are singletons. General study findings and limits: When Type 1 diabetes patients were examined, their TCRB CDR3s proved moderately but significantly shorter in all four CD4+ subsets.

Specimen: Tregs from blood. The chain has TRBV19 and TRBJ2-1, with D possibly being TRBD2 (6 bases). The source of this sequence is a woman in her thirties or forties in good health. CDR3 DNA: TGTGCCAGTAGCCCTCGGGGGACTTCCTTCTTCTTC. Protein sequence: CASSPRGTSFFF.